These T cell receptor beta chains were read from a single sample in a study of blood T cell repertoires in COVID-19. The repertoire was sequenced with immunoSEQ multiplex PCR; TCRdb's copy has only in-frame clones and lacks some. The sample has under 75,000 clones, 73% seen once. Sequences were obtained from peripheral blood. These receptors originate from a man aged 55-75 years with acute or convalescent COVID-19. The CDR3 runs from the conserved cysteine through the conserved F or W. A D gene is named only where the DNA matches it firmly. The listing skips clone size in some rows; elsewhere it reads once, few, many or a size class.

CDR3 DNA | CDR3 protein | J gene | clone size | D gene | V gene
TGTGCCAGCAGCCCAGGGGTTGATTACTATGGCTACACCTTC | CASSPGVDYYGYTF | TRBJ1-2 | NA | NA | TRBV7-3
TGTGCCAGCAGTGAACCCAGCCGACTCTGGAATGGCTACACCTTC | CASSEPSRLWNGYTF | TRBJ1-2 | few | NA | TRBV2
TGTGCCAGCAGTCCCTCGGGTATGCTCACAGGGAACGGCAATCAGCCCCAGCATTTT | CASSPSGMLTGNGNQPQHF | TRBJ1-5 | NA | NA | TRBV6-6
TGTGCCAGCAGCCCGGGGGGCCTCGGCACAGATACGCAGTATTTT | CASSPGGLGTDTQYF | TRBJ2-3 | NA | NA | TRBV13
TGTGCCAGCAGCTTGGGGGGGTTAAGACACAATGAGCAGTTCTTC | CASSLGGLRHNEQFF | TRBJ2-1 | NA | TRBD2 | TRBV7-9
TGTGCCTCGGGGTCGACCGGGGAGCTGTTTTTT | CASGSTGELFF | TRBJ2-2 | NA | NA | TRBV10-3
TGTGCCAGTTCGAGCCCGGCGACAGGGATGGACGAAAAACTGTTTTTT | CASSSPATGMDEKLFF | TRBJ1-4 | NA | TRBD1 | TRBV19
TGTGCCAGCAGTTTACAACAGGGCCCTGGAAACACCATATATTTT | CASSLQQGPGNTIYF | TRBJ1-3 | NA | NA | TRBV28
TGTGCCAGTAGTATTGCTGCAGTGGGGACTAGCGGGGTCCAAGAGACCCAGTACTTC | CASSIAAVGTSGVQETQYF | TRBJ2-5 | NA | TRBD2 | TRBV19
TGCGCCAGCAGCCAAGGGGAGCTTAGCAATCAGCCCCAGCATTTT | CASSQGELSNQPQHF | TRBJ1-5 | NA | NA | TRBV4-1
TGTGCCAGCAGTACAGGGGCTCAGCCCCAGCATTTT | CASSTGAQPQHF | TRBJ1-5 | NA | TRBD1 | TRBV6-1
TGTGCCAGCAGCTTGGCGCGGGGGGAGTTGACAGATACGCAGTATTTT | CASSLARGELTDTQYF | TRBJ2-3 | NA | TRBD2 | TRBV5-4
TGTGCCAGCAGATGTCACAGGGGGATCGGTTATGGCTACACCTTC | CASRCHRGIGYGYTF | TRBJ1-2 | NA | NA | TRBV21-1
TGTGCCAGCAGCCAAGATTTGGCAGGGCTCCGAAACACCATATATTTT | CASSQDLAGLRNTIYF | TRBJ1-3 | NA | NA | TRBV3-1/TRBV3-2
TGTGCCAGCAGCTTGGAAGGGGGCGGGGATGAAAAACTGTTTTTT | CASSLEGGGDEKLFF | TRBJ1-4 | NA | TRBD1 | TRBV5-5
TGTGCCAGTAGGGATGACAGGGGAACCTACAATGAGCAGTTCTTC | CASRDDRGTYNEQFF | TRBJ2-1 | NA | TRBD1 | TRBV19
TGTGCCAGCAGCGTAGCCTCAAGTAGCGGGATAACAGATACGCAGTATTTT | CASSVASSSGITDTQYF | TRBJ2-3 | NA | TRBD2 | TRBV9
TGCAGCGTGGCGACTAGCGGGGGGTTGGGCGGGGAGCTGTTTTTT | CSVATSGGLGGELFF | TRBJ2-2 | NA | TRBD2 | TRBV29-1
TGTGCCAGCAGCTTGGCTCTAGGGGGTGGAGAGACCCAGTACTTC | CASSLALGGGETQYF | TRBJ2-5 | NA | NA | TRBV5-8
TGTGCCAGCAGTGAAGGGGGGGGTGAAGCTTTCTTT | CASSEGGGEAFF | TRBJ1-1 | few | NA | TRBV25-1
TGTGCCAGCAGCTTCTCTACCGAAGGGGGTACGCAGTATTTT | CASSFSTEGGTQYF | TRBJ2-3 | many | NA | TRBV9
TGTGCCAGCAGTTTAAGCGGAAGTGAGCAGTTCTTC | CASSLSGSEQFF | TRBJ2-1 | NA | NA | TRBV12-3/TRBV12-4
TGTGCCAGCAGCGCAGGGTGGGGTAGCACCTCCACCGGGGAGCTGTTTTTT | CASSAGWGSTSTGELFF | TRBJ2-2 | NA | NA | TRBV7-3
TGCGCCAGCAGCTTGGTAGGACACCTTGACACCGGGGAGCTGTTTTTT | CASSLVGHLDTGELFF | TRBJ2-2 | NA | NA | TRBV5-1
TGTGCCAGCAGCTTTGTGGAGGACTATGGCTACACCTTC | CASSFVEDYGYTF | TRBJ1-2 | NA | NA | TRBV7-2
TGTGCCAGCAGTGAAGTTCGGAATTCACCCCTCCACTTT | CASSEVRNSPLHF | TRBJ1-6 | few | NA | TRBV25-1
TGTGCCAGCAGTTCCGGGACAGGGGGCGCCTACACCTTC | CASSSGTGGAYTF | TRBJ1-2 | NA | TRBD1 | TRBV28
TGTGCCAGCAGCCAAGGTCCAGAGGACCAAGAGACCCAGTACTTC | CASSQGPEDQETQYF | TRBJ2-5 | NA | NA | TRBV4-2
TGTGCCAGTAGTACCACAGGGAAGGAGGATGGCTACACCTTC | CASSTTGKEDGYTF | TRBJ1-2 | NA | NA | TRBV19
TGCGCCAGTTGGCAAGGTGGGGCTACCTACGAGCAGTACTTC | CASWQGGATYEQYF | TRBJ2-7 | NA | NA | TRBV10-2